These 2 T cell receptor beta chains share one sample of origin, sequenced in a study of T cells in Graves' hyperthyroidism and ophthalmopathy. TCR beta CDR3 regions were amplified from RNA transcripts. A first-round RT-PCR of the TCR CDR3 used the HTBI primer set. TCRdb fed the multiplex PCR reads into MiXCR, producing one record per CDR3 protein. The sample shows around 370,000 distinct CDR3 sequences, 18% of them seen only once. The sequencing sample was made of blood. Receptors were obtained from a man aged 18 to 29 with Graves' ophthalmopathy.

V and J are TRBV28 and TRBJ1-5, with 11 nucleotides matching TRBD1. Trimming took 5 bases from V and 5 from J; bases not matched to a gene: 5. Germline CDR1 reads MDHEN; CDR2 reads SYDVKM. The CDR3 runs 15 residues. The CDR3 region is CASSPLDRGHQPQHF. CDR3 DNA sequence: TGTGCCAGCAGTCCCCTGGACAGGGGGCATCAGCCCCAGCATTTT. Drawing the rest from reference TRBV28 and TRBJ1-5, the complete variable domain is DVKVTQSSRYLVKRTGEKVFLECVQDMDHENMFWYRQDPGLGLRLIYFSYDVKMKEKGDIPEGYSVSREKKERFSLILESASTNQTSMYLCASSPLDRGHQPQHFGDGTRLSIL.

The chain combines TRBV11-2 with TRBJ2-7; a weak D match, TRBD1 (5 bases). CDR3 length: 16 residues. V was pared by 9 bases and J by 0 bases, with 21 bases between. Germline CDR1 reads SGHAT; CDR2 reads FQNNGV. The CDR3, as DNA: TGTGCCAGTAGTTCCCTCCAGGGCCTAGGCTCCTACGAGCAGTACTTC. Translation: CASSSLQGLGSYEQYF.